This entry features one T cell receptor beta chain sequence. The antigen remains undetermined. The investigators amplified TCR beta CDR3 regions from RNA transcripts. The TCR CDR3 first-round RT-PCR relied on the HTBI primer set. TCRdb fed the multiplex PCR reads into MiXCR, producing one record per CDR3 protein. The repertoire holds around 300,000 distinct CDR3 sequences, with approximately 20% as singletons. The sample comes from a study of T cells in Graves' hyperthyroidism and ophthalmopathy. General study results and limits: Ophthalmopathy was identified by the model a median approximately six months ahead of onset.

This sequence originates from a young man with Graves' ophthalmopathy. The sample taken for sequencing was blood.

The CDR3 region is CSASLPSVVSNYGYTF. The CDR3 region has the DNA TGCAGTGCTAGTCTTCCCTCGGTAGTGTCTAACTATGGCTACACCTTC. V is TRBV20-1 and J is TRBJ1-2; no clear D. Trimming left V 3 bases short and J 0 bases short, with 17 bases between. CDR1 is DFQATT and CDR2 is SNEGSKA in the germline V gene (reference sequence). The CDR3 length is 16 residues.